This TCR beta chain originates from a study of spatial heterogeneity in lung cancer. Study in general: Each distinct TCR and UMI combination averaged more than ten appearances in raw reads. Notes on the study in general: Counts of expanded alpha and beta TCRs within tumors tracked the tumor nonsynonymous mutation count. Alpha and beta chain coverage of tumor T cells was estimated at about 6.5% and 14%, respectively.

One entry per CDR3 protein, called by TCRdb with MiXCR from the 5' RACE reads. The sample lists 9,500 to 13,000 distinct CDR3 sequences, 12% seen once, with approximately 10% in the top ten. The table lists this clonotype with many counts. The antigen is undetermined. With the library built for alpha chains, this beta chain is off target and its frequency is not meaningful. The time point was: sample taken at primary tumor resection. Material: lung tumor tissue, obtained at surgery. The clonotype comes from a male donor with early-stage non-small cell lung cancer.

CDR3 nucleotides: TGTGCCAGCAGCCAAAGGGGGATTCAAGAGACCCAGTACTTC. Translated, it gives CASSQRGIQETQYF. This sequence joins TRBV3-1 and TRBJ2-5; TRBD1 might be the D (6 bases). The CDR3 loop spans 14 amino acids. Germline V gene data show CDR1 as LGHDT and CDR2 as YNNKEL (reference sequence). V lost 2 bases and J 2 bases, leaving 9 bases between the germline ends.